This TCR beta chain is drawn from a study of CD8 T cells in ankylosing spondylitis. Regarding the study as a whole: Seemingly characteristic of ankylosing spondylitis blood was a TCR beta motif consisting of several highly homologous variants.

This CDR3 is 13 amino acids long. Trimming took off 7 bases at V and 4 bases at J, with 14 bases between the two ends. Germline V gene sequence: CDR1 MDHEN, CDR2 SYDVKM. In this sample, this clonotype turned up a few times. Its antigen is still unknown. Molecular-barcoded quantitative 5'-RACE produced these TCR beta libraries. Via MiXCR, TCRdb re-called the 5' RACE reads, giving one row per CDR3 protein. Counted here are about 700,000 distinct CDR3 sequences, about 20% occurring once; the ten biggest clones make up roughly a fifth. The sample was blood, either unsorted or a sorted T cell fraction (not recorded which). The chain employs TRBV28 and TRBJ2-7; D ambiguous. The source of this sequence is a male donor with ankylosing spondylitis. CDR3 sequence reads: CASTSPSYYEQYF. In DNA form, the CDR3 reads TGTGCCAGCACTTCTCCTTCCTATTACGAGCAGTACTTC.